The clone carrying this TCR beta chain was observed a handful of times. Its antigen is currently unknown. TCRdb's copy holds only in-frame clones and misses some; the assay was immunoSEQ multiplex PCR. The repertoire holds more than 110,000 clones, with about 70% as singletons. Trimming pared 2 bases from V and 5 bases from J, leaving 15 bases between. Germline V gene sequence: CDR1 MGHDK, CDR2 SYGVNS. The CDR3 is 15 residues long. The sample belongs to a study of cytotoxic CD8 clonotypes in ibrutinib-treated CLL. Findings and caveats of the study: Researchers report that baseline clonality outpaced age-matched healthy donors and tracked circulating CD8+ T-cell counts.

Sequencing was performed on PBMCs, taken after 24 months of ibrutinib treatment. This TCR derives from a human donor with chronic lymphocytic leukemia. This chain connects TRBV25-1 to TRBJ1-2, with D hard to call. Here the CDR3 DNA reads TGTGCCAGCAGTGAAGGGAGCGGCCTCGAGTATGGCTACACCTTC. It yields the protein CASSEGSGLEYGYTF.